This T cell receptor (beta chain) comes out of a study of T cells in Graves' hyperthyroidism and ophthalmopathy. Study-level information: Peripheral blood was obtained at initial diagnosis, preceding any treatment. General study points: Clonotypes that were expanded in thyroid above 0.001 mostly appeared in blood too.

V shed 0 bases and J shed 2 bases, with 17 bases lying between them. CDR3 length: 16 residues. CDR1 DFQATT and CDR2 SNEGSKA come from the germline V gene (reference sequence). TCR beta CDR3 region amplification was performed from RNA transcripts. With the HTBI primer set, the TCR CDR3 went through a first round of RT-PCR. MiXCR, applied by TCRdb to the multiplex PCR reads, yields one record per CDR3 protein. The top ten hold approximately 33% of the sample, which has fewer than 400,000 distinct CDR3 sequences, around 17% seen once. This clonotype was picked up many times. What it recognizes is unknown.

This sequence originates from a man aged 25 to 45 with Graves' hyperthyroidism. The specimen sequenced was blood. The chain combines TRBV20-1 with TRBJ2-7, with D possibly being TRBD2 (5 bases). CDR3 DNA: TGCAGTGCTAGAGATCTCGGGGTCGGCCGAACCTACGAGCAGTACTTC. Protein: CSARDLGVGRTYEQYF.